This T cell receptor (beta chain) was obtained from a study of early T cells in non-severe SARS-CoV-2 infection. Study background: Sequencing of unsorted whole blood was done on bulk RNA, leaving chains unpaired.

Trimming at V came to 4 bases and at J to 2 bases, leaving 5 bases not matched to a gene. The length of the CDR3 is 14 residues. Germline values: CDR1 SGHKS, CDR2 YYEKEE (reference sequence). Note on this clonotype: The target antigen is unknown.

TCRdb re-called the 5' RACE reads with MiXCR, one entry per CDR3 protein. The table records 30,000 to 40,000 distinct CDR3 sequences, 5.5% to 8% of them present only once. The study, taken as a whole, reports: Database matching using VDJdb favored anti-spike CD8 responses, with private and CD4 specificities left missing.

The chain carries TRBV5-5 and TRBJ2-5; the match to TRBD1 covers 7 bases. The TCR sequence derives from an adult who was a healthcare worker with PCR-confirmed SARS-CoV-2 infection or an uninfected control (not recorded which). Sequences were derived from whole blood, sampled at baseline. CDR3 residues: CASSAMDRQETQYF. Here the CDR3 DNA reads TGTGCCAGCAGCGCGATGGACAGGCAAGAGACCCAGTACTTC.